This T cell receptor beta chain was profiled in a study of blood T cells in healthy people across ages. General observations from the study: Donor CMV status was unknown, possibly confounding expanded clonotype changes.

Primed by a sample-barcoded 5' primer and a J-beta primer mix, a second PCR proceeded for 7 to 11 cycles. Every cDNA was tagged by a template-switch adaptor with 12 random nucleotides. No fewer than 3 million CDR3-containing paired-end reads came from each sample. TCRdb processed the 5' RACE reads anew with MiXCR; each CDR3 protein has one entry. Of almost 800,000 distinct CDR3 sequences listed, roughly 60% are singletons. The germline V and J ends were trimmed by 8 bases and 7 bases, with 14 bases remaining between them. This CDR3 region has 12 residues. CDR1 and CDR2 (germline): MNHNS, SASEGT. To note about this clonotype: Its specificity is unknown.

The sequence was collected from a man aged 25 to 45 in good health. Material for sequencing was blood. The chain carries TRBV6-1 and TRBJ1-2; perhaps TRBD1 as D (6 bases). This CDR3 reads CASGGGGAGYTF. CDR3 nucleotides: TGTGCCAGCGGAGGTGGGGGGGCTGGCTACACCTTC.